Presented here are 14 T cell receptor beta chains from one specimen sequenced in a study of identical twins. TCRdb called the 5' RACE reads again in MiXCR, with one record for every CDR3 protein. Altogether 400,000 to 550,000 distinct CDR3 sequences are present, 13% to 15% being singletons, with the ten largest covering 0.8% to 1%. The sample also formed part of further work on yellow fever vaccine responses in identical twins.

Sequenced input: CD4+ T cells sorted from blood. Receptor source: a woman between 18 and 29 years old in good health.

This clonotype was recorded a few times. The chain combines TRBV6-5 with TRBJ2-1; TRBD1 matches at 8 bases. J lost 3 bases, V lost 8 bases, and 9 bases had no gene match. CDR1 is MNHEY and CDR2 is SVGAGI in the germline V gene. This CDR3 contains 15 residues. The CDR3 region has the DNA TGTGCCAGCGTACTGACAGGGGTCTACTACAATGAGCAGTTCTTC. Amino acid sequence: CASVLTGVYYNEQFF.

This clonotype was recorded a few times. This chain uses TRBV11-2 with TRBJ2-5, with 12 bases that match TRBD2. The CDR3 spans 18 residues. Trimming at V came to 3 bases and at J to 5 bases, leaving 13 bases not matched to a gene. CDR1 is SGHAT, CDR2 FQNNGV, per germline. The DNA of the CDR3 is TGTGCCAGCAGCTTCTTGGGTGGGAGGACTAGCGGGACGGAGACCCAGTACTTC. As protein: CASSFLGGRTSGTETQYF.

In its sample, this clonotype was seen a few times. The rearrangement links TRBV6-1 to TRBJ2-3; 8 bases align to TRBD2. The CDR3 extends over 15 amino acids. V dropped 5 bases and J dropped 1; count of bases not matched to a gene: 5. In germline, CDR1 is MNHNS, CDR2 SASEGT. CDR3 in amino acids: CASSPPGLGTDTQYF. CDR3 DNA sequence: TGTGCCAGCAGTCCACCGGGACTAGGCACAGATACGCAGTATTTT.

This clonotype turned up a few times. The chain couples TRBV7-2 to TRBJ2-5; possible D gene TRBD1, 8 bases. Per germline, CDR1 SGHTA and CDR2 FQGNSA. V gave up 5 bases and J gave up 5 bases, with 18 bases separating them. The CDR3 spans 15 residues. This CDR3 is CASSPYLQGGETQYF. The DNA for the CDR3 is TGTGCCAGCAGCCCCTACTTACAGGGGGGGGAGACCCAGTACTTC.

The V call is TRBV12-3 or TRBV12-4, the J call TRBJ1-1, with TRBD1 as a possible D gene (6 bases). This CDR3 contains 14 residues. V was clipped by 5 bases and J by 1 base, with 11 bases between them. In DNA form, the CDR3 reads TGTGCCAGCAGTATTAAAGGGGGGAACACTGAAGCTTTCTTT. Amino acid sequence: CASSIKGGNTEAFF.

The V call is TRBV11-3, the J call TRBJ2-2; 8 nucleotides match TRBD1. The trim removed 0 bases at V and 5 bases at J, leaving 5 bases unmatched. This CDR3 spans 16 amino acids. Germline loops: CDR1 SGHNT, CDR2 YENEEA. As DNA, the CDR3 is TGTGCCAGCAGCTTAGACAGGGGGCGAAGAACCGGGGAGCTGTTTTTT. Translation: CASSLDRGRRTGELFF.

This clonotype has more than one count but fewer than ten. This rearrangement joins TRBV9 to TRBJ2-7, with 12 bases aligning to TRBD2. The germline CDR1 and CDR2 sequences are SGDLS and YYNGEE. This CDR3 is 15 amino acids long. Losses at the gene ends were 3 bases for V and 2 bases for J; bases not matched to a gene: 3. The chain's CDR3 is CASSASSGGAYEQYF. The CDR3 nucleotides read TGTGCCAGCAGCGCTTCTAGCGGGGGGGCCTACGAGCAGTACTTC.

The V call is TRBV6-5, the J call TRBJ2-3, with 8 positions matching TRBD1. From germline, CDR1 is MNHEY and CDR2 SVGAGI. The V and J ends lost 2 bases and 3 bases, in that order; junction bases with no gene match: 4. The CDR3 loop spans 15 amino acids. The CDR3 DNA is TGTGCCAGCAGTTACGACAGGGGATGGACAGATACGCAGTATTTT. This codes for CASSYDRGWTDTQYF.

This clonotype occurred a few times. The chain is built from TRBV6-2 or TRBV6-3 and TRBJ1-2; D gene ambiguous. Trimming took 6 bases from V and 4 from J, leaving 12 bases between them. CDR1 and CDR2 from the germline V gene are MNHEY and SVGEGT. The CDR3 runs to 13 residues. CDR3: CASRNSLGYGYTF. For the CDR3, the DNA is TGTGCCAGCAGGAACTCCCTAGGCTATGGCTACACCTTC.

This clonotype has just a few counts. This chain uses TRBV7-9 with TRBJ1-2, with D perhaps matching TRBD1 (5 bases). This CDR3 comprises 12 residues. The germline V and J ends were trimmed by 5 bases and 10 bases, with 14 bases remaining between them. Germline V gene sequence: CDR1 SEHNR, CDR2 FQNEAQ (reference sequence). CDR3 nucleotides: TGTGCCAGCAGCCCCCCTCAGGGTGACTACACCTTC. It yields the protein CASSPPQGDYTF.

In this sample, this clonotype turned up many times. The rearrangement links TRBV7-9 to TRBJ1-1, with a possible D match to TRBD1 (5 bases). The germline gives CDR1 SEHNR, CDR2 FQNEAQ (reference sequence). This CDR3 has 14 amino acids. With 3 bases removed from V and 5 bases from J, the gap between germline ends came to 13 bases. This CDR3 is CASSFQGGGTEAFF. CDR3 bases: TGTGCCAGCAGCTTTCAGGGCGGGGGTACTGAAGCTTTCTTT.

This clonotype was detected only a few times. The gene calls are TRBV2 and TRBJ2-7; D gene ambiguous. The ends were cut back, 5 bases at V and 5 bases at J, with 7 bases in the middle. This CDR3 contains 11 residues. Germline CDR1 is SNHLY and CDR2 is FYNNEI. This CDR3 is CASSSLNEQYF. The CDR3 DNA is TGTGCCAGCAGTAGCCTTAACGAGCAGTACTTC.

This clonotype occurred a few times. The rearrangement joins TRBV4-2 to TRBJ2-1; D possibly corresponds to TRBD2 (7 bases). CDR3 length equals 15 residues. Germline CDR1 reads LGHNA; CDR2 reads YNFKEQ. The V gene lost 3 bases and the J gene lost 9 bases, with 18 bases spanning the gap. CDR3 amino acids: CASSHRGAGVFEQFF. The CDR3, as DNA: TGTGCCAGCAGCCATCGGGGGGCGGGAGTGTTTGAGCAGTTCTTC.

The genes are TRBV9 and TRBJ2-7, with 7 bases aligning to TRBD2. The CDR3 runs to 16 residues. From germline, CDR1 is SGDLS and CDR2 YYNGEE. The ends lost 0 bases at V and 3 bases at J; junction bases unmatched: 9. The CDR3 nucleotides are TGTGCCAGCAGCGTAGGACCGACTAGCAACTTCTACGAGCAGTACTTC. Its translation: CASSVGPTSNFYEQYF.